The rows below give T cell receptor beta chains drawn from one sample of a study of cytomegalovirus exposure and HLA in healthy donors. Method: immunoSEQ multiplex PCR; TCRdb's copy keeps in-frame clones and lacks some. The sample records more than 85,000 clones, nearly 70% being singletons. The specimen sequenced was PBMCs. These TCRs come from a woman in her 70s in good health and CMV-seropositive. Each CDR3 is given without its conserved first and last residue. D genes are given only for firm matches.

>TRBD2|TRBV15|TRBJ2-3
ATSRDKTGTSGDTQY
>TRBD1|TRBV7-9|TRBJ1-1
ASSLGGQVNTEAF
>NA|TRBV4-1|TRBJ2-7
ASSQLMRDRNAYEQY
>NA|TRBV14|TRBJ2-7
ASSLTGQPPYEQY
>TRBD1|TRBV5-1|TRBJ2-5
ASRRDSQETQY
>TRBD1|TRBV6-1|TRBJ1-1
ASRGLDRGGTEAF
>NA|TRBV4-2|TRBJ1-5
ASSQVRSGALAPQH
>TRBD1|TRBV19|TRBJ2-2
ASTGWTGAGKELF
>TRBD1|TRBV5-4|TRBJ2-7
ASRSGSGTGSYEQY
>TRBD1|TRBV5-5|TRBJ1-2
ASSLAAGGGNYGYT
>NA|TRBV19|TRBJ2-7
ASRNTGSYEQY
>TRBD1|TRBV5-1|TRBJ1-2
ASSLLGRGTDYT
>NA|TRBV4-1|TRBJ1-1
ASSQDSGLAGSNTEAF
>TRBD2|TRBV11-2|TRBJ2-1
ASSLGSGGLNEQF
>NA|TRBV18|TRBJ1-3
ASSPQGSSGNTIY
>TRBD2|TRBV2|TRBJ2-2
ASSEWGGTNTGELF
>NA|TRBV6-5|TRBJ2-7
ASSRPGLNYEQY
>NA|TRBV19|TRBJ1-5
ASSISVLGNQPQH
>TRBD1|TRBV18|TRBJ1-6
ASSRQGTPPTGLH
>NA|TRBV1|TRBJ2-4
TSSQVAGTIKNIQY
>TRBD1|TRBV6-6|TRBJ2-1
ASSPPWGARTGEQF
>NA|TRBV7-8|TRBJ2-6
ASSLGSMQGSGANVLT
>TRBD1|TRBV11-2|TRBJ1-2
ASSLGGDRGDGYT
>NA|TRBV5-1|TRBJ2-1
ASSHTTEYNEQF
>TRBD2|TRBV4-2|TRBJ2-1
ASSQERGSGGRLNEQF
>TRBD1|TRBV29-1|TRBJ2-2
SVRRQGNTGELF
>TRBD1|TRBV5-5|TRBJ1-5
ASSWGQNQPQH
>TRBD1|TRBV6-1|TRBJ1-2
ASSEGQVFSGYT
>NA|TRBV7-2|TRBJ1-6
ASSLIGGNSPLH
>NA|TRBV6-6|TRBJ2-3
ASSGTIRTDTQY
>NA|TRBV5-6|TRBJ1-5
ASSLGAGSNQPQH
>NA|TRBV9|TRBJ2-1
ASSVGSGTYNEQF
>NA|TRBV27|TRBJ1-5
ASSPMTGGNQPQH
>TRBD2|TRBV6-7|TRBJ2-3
ASSYHLRVQVAGGIDTQY
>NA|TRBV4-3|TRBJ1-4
ASSPSESSGEKLF
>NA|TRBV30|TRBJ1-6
AWSVQGPAPLH
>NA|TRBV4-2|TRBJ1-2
ASSPAEGLKIDGYT
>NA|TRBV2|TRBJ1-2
ASSEAGREAGGYT
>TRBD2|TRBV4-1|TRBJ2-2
ASSIRTSGGAGTGELF
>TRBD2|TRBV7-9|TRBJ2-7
ASSLETSGGSYEQY
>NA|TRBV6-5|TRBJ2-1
ASVSLAAHEQF
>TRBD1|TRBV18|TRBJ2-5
ASSFLGTVQETQY
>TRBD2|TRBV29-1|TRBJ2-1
SVAGLAPGYNEQF
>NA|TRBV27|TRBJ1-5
ASSLSGSNQPQH
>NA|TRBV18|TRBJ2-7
ASSPGTGGTYEQY
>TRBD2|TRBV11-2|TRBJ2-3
ASSSGLAGGADTQY
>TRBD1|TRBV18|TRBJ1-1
ASSPNGAGGGTEAF
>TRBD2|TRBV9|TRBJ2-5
ASSVGGETQY
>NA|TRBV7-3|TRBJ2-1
ASSPDLAEQF
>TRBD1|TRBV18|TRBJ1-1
ASSPQRQGGPEAF
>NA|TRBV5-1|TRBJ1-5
ASSLSGGNNQPQH
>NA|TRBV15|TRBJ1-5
ATSTSLLSGNQPQH
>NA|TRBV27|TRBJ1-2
ASSLAPQGQNYGYT
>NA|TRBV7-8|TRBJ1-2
ASSFLENYGYT
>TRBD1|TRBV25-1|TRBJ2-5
ASSRQGSGQETQY
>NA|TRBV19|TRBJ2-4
ASSITGSKNIQY
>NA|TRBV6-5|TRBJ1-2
ASCSSTAHYGYT
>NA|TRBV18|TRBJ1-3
ASSPTRDTIY
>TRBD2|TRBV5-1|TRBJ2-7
ASSLEGAGGSDEQY